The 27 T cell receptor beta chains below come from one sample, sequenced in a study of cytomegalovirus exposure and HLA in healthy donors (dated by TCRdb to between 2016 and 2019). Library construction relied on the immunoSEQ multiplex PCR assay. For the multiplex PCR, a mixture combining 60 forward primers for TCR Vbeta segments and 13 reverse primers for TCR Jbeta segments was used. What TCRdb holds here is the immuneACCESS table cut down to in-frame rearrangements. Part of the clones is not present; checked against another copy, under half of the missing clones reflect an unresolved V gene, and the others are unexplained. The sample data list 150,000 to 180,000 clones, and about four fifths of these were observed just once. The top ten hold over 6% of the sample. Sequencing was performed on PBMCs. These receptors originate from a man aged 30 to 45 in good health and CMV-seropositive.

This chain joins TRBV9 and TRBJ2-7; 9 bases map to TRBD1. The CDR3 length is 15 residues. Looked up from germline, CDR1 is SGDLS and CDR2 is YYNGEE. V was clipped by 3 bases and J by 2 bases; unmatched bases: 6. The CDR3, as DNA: TGTGCCAGCAGCGGAACCGGGACAGGGACCTACGAGCAGTACTTC. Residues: CASSGTGTGTYEQYF.

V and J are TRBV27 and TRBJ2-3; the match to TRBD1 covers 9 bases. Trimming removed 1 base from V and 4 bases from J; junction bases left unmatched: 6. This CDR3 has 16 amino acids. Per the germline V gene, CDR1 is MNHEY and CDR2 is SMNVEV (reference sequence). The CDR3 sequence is CASSLWGQGAADTQYF. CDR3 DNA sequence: TGTGCCAGCAGTTTATGGGGACAGGGAGCAGCAGATACGCAGTATTTT.

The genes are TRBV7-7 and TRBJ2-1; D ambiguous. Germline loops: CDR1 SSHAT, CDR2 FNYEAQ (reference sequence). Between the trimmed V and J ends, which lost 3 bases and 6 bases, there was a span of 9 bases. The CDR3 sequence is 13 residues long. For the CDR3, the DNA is TGTGCCAGCAGCTTTGGGCCAGTCAATGAGCAGTTCTTC. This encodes CASSFGPVNEQFF.

The CDR3 sequence: CASSQEASGDSSTDTQYF. CDR3 in DNA: TGTGCCAGCAGCCAAGAGGCTAGCGGGGACTCTAGCACAGATACGCAGTATTTT. The chain recombines TRBV4-2 with TRBJ2-3; 9 bases align to TRBD2. This CDR3 spans 18 amino acids. CDR1 LGHNA and CDR2 YNFKEQ come from the germline V gene. Trimming at V came to 0 bases and at J to 0 bases, leaving 7 bases not matched to a gene.

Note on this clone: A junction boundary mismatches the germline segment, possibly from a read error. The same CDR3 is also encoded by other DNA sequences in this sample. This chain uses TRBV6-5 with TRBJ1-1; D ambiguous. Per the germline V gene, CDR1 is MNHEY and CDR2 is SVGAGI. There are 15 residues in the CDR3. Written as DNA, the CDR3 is TGTGCCAGCAGCTACTCGAGGAACGCGGTGACTGAAGCTTTCTTT. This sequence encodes CASSYSRNAVTEAFF.

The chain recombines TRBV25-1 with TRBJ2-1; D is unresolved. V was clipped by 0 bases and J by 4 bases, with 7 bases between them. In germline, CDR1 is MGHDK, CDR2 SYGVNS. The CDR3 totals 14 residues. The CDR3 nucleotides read TGTGCCAGCAGTGAATATGGCAGTTACAATGAGCAGTTCTTC. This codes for CASSEYGSYNEQFF.

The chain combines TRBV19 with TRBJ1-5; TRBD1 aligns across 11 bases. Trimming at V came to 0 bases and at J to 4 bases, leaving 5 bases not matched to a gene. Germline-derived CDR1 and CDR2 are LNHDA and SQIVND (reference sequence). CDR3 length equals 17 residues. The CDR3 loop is CASSIDGTGGANQPQHF. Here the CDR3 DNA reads TGTGCCAGTAGTATAGATGGGACAGGGGGAGCAAATCAGCCCCAGCATTTT. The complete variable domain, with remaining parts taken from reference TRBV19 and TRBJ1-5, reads DGGITQSPKYLFRKEGQNVTLSCEQNLNHDAMYWYRQDPGQGLRLIYYSQIVNDFQKGDIAEGYSVSREKKESFPLTVTSAQKNPTAFYLCASSIDGTGGANQPQHFGDGTRLSIL.

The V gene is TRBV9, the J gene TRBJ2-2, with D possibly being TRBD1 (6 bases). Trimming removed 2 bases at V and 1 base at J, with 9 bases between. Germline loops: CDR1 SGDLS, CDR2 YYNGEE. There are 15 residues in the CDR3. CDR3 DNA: TGTGCCAGCAGCGTGGGGACAATGAACACCGGGGAGCTGTTTTTT. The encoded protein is CASSVGTMNTGELFF.

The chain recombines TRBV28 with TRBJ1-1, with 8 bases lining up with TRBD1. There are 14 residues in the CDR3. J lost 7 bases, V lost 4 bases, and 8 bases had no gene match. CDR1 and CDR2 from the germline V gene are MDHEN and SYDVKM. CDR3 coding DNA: TGTGCCAGCAGTTCGGGCAGGGGGCTGAATGAAGCTTTCTTT. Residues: CASSSGRGLNEAFF.

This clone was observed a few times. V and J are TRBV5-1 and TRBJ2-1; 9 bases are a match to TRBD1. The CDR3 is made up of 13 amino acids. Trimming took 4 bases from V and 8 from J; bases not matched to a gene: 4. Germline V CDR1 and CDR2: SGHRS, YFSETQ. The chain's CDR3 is CASSLDRGDEQFF. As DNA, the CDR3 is TGCGCCAGCAGCCTAGACAGGGGGGATGAGCAGTTCTTC.

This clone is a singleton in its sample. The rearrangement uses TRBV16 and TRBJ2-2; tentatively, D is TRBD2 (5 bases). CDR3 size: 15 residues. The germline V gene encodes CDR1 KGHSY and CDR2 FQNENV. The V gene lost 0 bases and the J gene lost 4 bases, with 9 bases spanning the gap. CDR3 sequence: CASSQSGVVTGELFF. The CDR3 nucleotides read TGTGCCAGCAGCCAATCGGGAGTAGTCACCGGGGAGCTGTTTTTT.

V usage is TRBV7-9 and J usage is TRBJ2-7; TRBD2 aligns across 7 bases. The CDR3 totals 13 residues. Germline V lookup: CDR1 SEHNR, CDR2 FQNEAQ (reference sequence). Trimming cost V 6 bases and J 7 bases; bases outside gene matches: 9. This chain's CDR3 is CASSWGGQEEQYF. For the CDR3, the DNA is TGTGCCAGCAGTTGGGGAGGGCAGGAGGAGCAGTACTTC.

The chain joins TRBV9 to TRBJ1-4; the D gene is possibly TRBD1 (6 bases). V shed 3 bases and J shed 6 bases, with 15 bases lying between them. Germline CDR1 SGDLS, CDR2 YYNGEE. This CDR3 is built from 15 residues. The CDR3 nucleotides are TGTGCCAGCAGCGGTGGGGGGGCAAAAGATGAAAAACTGTTTTTT. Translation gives CASSGGGAKDEKLFF.

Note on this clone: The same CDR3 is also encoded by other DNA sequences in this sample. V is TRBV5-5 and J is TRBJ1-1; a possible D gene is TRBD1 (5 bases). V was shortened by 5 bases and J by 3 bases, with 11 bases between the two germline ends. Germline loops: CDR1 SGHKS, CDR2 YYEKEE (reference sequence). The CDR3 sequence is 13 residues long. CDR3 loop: CASSLAGDTEAFF. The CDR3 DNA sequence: TGTGCCAGCAGTTTAGCGGGGGACACTGAAGCTTTCTTT.

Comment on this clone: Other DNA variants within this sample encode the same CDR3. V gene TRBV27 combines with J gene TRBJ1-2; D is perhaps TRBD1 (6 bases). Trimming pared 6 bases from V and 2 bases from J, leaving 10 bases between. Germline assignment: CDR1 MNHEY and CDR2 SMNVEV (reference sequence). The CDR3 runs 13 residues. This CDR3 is CASRRTGNYGYTF. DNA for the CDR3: TGTGCCAGCAGGCGAACAGGGAACTATGGCTACACCTTC.

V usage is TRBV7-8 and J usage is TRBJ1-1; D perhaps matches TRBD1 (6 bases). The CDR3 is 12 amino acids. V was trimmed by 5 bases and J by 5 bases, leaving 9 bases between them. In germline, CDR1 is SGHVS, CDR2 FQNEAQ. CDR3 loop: CASSQGLTEAFF. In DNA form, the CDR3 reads TGTGCCAGCAGCCAGGGGTTGACTGAAGCTTTCTTT.

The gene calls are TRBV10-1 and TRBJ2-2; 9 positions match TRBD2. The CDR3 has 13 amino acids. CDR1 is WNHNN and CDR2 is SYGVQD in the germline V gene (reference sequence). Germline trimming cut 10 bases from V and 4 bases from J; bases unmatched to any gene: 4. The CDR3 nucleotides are TGCGCCACCAAAGCGGGAGGCACCGGGGAGCTGTTTTTT. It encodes CATKAGGTGELFF.

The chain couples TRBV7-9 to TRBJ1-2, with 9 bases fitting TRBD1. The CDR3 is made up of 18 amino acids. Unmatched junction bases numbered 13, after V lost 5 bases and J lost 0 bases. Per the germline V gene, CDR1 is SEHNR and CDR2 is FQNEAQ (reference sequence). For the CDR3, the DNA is TGTGCCAGCAGCCGAGGACAGGGGCCCCAACCCTCTAACTATGGCTACACCTTC. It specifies CASSRGQGPQPSNYGYTF.

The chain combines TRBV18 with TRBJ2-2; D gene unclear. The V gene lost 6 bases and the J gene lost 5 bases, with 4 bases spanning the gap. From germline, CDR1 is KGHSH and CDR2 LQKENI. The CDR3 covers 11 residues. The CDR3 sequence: CASSLTGELFF. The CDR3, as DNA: TGTGCCAGCTCCTTGACCGGGGAGCTGTTTTTT.

The CDR3 sequence: CASSSVQGNYGYTF. CDR3 nucleotides: TGTGCCAGCAGCTCGGTGCAGGGCAACTATGGCTACACCTTC. The chain employs TRBV7-8 and TRBJ1-2, with D possibly being TRBD1 (5 bases). CDR3 length: 14 residues. Trimming stripped 4 bases from V and 2 bases from J, with 11 bases between. CDR1 SGHVS and CDR2 FQNEAQ come from the germline V gene.

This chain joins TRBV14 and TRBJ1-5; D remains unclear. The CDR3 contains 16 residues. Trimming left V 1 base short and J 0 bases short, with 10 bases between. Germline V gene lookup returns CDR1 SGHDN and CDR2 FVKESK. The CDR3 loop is CASSQGGSDSNQPQHF. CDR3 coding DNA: TGTGCCAGCAGCCAAGGAGGCAGCGATAGCAATCAGCCCCAGCATTTT.

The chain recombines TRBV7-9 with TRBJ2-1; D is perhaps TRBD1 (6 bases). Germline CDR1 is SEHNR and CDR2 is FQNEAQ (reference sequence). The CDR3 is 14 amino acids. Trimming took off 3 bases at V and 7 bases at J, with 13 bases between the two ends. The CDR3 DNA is TGTGCCAGCAGCTTGACGCAGGGGTTAAATGAGCAGTTCTTC. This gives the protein CASSLTQGLNEQFF.

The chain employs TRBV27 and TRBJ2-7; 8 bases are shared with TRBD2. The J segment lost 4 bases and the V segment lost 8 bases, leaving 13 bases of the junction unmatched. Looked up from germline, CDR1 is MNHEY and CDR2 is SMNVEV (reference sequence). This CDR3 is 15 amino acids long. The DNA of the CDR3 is TGTGCCAGCCTAAGGTCTAGCGGGTTCTCATACGAGCAGTACTTC. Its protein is CASLRSSGFSYEQYF.

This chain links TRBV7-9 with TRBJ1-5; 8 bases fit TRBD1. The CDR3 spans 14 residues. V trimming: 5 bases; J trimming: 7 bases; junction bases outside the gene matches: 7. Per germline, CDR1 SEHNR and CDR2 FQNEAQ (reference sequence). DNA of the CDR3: TGTGCCAGCAGCCTAGGACAGGGTGGGCAGCCCCAGCATTTT. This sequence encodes CASSLGQGGQPQHF.

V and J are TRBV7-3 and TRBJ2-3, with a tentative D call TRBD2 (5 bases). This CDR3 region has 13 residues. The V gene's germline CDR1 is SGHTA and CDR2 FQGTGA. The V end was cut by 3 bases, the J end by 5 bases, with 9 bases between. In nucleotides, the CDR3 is TGTGCCAGCAGCTTCCCCGGGAAAGATACGCAGTATTTT. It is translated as CASSFPGKDTQYF.

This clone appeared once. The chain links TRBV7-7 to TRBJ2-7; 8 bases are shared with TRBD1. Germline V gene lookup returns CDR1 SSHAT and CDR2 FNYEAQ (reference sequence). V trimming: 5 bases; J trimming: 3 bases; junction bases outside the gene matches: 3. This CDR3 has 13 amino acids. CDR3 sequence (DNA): TGTGCCAGCAGCATTGGGACAGGCTACGAGCAGTACTTC. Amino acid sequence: CASSIGTGYEQYF.

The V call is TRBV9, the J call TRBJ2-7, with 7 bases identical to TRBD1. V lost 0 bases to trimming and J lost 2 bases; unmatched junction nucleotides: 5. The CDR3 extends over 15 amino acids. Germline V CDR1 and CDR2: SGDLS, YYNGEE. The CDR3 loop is CASSVVGDSTYEQYF. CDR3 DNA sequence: TGTGCCAGCAGCGTAGTCGGGGACAGTACCTACGAGCAGTACTTC.